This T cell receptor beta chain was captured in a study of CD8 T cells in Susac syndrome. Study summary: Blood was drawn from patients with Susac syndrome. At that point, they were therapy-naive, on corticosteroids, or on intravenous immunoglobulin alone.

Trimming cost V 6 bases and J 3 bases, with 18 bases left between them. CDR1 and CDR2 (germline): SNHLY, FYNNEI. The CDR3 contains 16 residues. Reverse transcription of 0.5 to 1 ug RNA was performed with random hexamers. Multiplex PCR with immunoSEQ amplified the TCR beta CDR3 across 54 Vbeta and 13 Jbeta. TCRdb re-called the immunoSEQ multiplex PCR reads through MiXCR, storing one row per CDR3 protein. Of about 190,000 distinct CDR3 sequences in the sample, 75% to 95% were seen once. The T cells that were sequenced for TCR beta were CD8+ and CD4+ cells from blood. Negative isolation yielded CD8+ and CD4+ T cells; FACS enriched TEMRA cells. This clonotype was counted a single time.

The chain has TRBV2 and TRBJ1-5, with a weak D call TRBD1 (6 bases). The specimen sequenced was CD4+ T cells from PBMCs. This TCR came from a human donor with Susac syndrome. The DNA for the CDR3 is TGTGCCAGCAGAAAACGAACAGGGATTACCAATCAGCCCCAGCATTTT. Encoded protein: CASRKRTGITNQPQHF.